The sequence of this T cell receptor (beta chain) was determined in a study of tissue T cells after allogeneic stem cell transplantation. General study results and limits: Across patients, clones rarely overlapped, yet motif clusters were shared tissue-specifically.

The assay was immunoSEQ multiplex PCR, and TCRdb's table has in-frame clones only and misses some. The data contain about 280 clones, more than 75% of them singletons. The CDR3 has 16 amino acids. With 3 bases clipped from V and 2 bases from J, the junction kept 9 bases outside the gene matches. CDR1 and CDR2 from the germline V gene are MGHDK and SYGVNS. For this clone: Its antigen is unidentified.

The chain couples TRBV25-1 to TRBJ2-7; 8 nucleotides match TRBD1. Here the sequenced sample was ileal tissue, taken at autopsy. This receptor was obtained from a female patient between 35 and 69 years old with steroid-refractory graft-versus-host disease after an allogeneic stem cell transplant. Some T cells may arise from the graft donor. Written as DNA, the CDR3 is TGTGCCAGCAGTGATCGGATAGGACAGGGAGCCTACGAGCAGTACTTC. It codes for CASSDRIGQGAYEQYF.